This passage covers 30 T cell receptor beta chains from one sample sequenced in a study of blood T cell repertoires in COVID-19. This table comes from immunoSEQ multiplex PCR, and its TCRdb copy is limited to in-frame clones, with some not included. The sample records about 340,000 clones, 85% to 90% being singletons. The sequenced sample consisted of peripheral blood. These receptor sequences come from a woman aged 50 to 60 with COVID-19, enrolled during active disease.

The chain employs TRBV5-1 and TRBJ2-1; D perhaps matches TRBD2 (6 bases). Per the germline V gene, CDR1 is SGHRS and CDR2 is YFSETQ. V lost 0 bases and J 5 bases, leaving 15 bases between the germline ends. This CDR3 has 16 amino acids. Here the CDR3 DNA reads TGCGCCAGCAGCTTGGCCAAGCGGGCGGCGGACAATGAGCAGTTCTTC. Residues: CASSLAKRAADNEQFF.

V is TRBV19 and J is TRBJ2-1; perhaps TRBD2 as D (5 bases). This CDR3 contains 20 residues. V was trimmed by 1 base and J by 0 bases, leaving 22 bases between them. CDR1 LNHDA and CDR2 SQIVND come from the germline V gene (reference sequence). The CDR3 sequence is CASSIGSPGKSSSSYNEQFF. CDR3 DNA sequence: TGTGCCAGTAGTATAGGGTCTCCGGGAAAGTCCTCGAGCTCCTACAATGAGCAGTTCTTC. Supplemented by reference TRBV19 and TRBJ2-1, the full variable domain reads DGGITQSPKYLFRKEGQNVTLSCEQNLNHDAMYWYRQDPGQGLRLIYYSQIVNDFQKGDIAEGYSVSREKKESFPLTVTSAQKNPTAFYLCASSIGSPGKSSSSYNEQFFGPGTRLTVL.

This chain joins TRBV30 and TRBJ1-1, with TRBD1 matching over 7 bases. Germline V gene sequence: CDR1 GTSNPN, CDR2 SVGIG (reference sequence). J was trimmed by 5 bases and V by 0 bases; bases with no gene match: 15. The CDR3 contains 17 residues. The CDR3 DNA follows: TGTGCCTGGAGTGTCAAGGGGGCAAACTTTCGCCGGACTGAAGCTTTCTTT. This gives the protein CAWSVKGANFRRTEAFF.

This clone was counted between two and nine times. The genes are TRBV19 and TRBJ1-5; no reliable D call. The CDR3 sequence is 18 residues long. Trimming removed 3 bases from V and 0 bases from J, with 18 bases in between. From germline, CDR1 is LNHDA and CDR2 SQIVND (reference sequence). In DNA, the CDR3 is TGTGCCAGTAGTATGGAGGGTTTTGGGATTTATAGCAATCAGCCCCAGCATTTT. Protein product: CASSMEGFGIYSNQPQHF.

This clone appeared a single time. The V gene is TRBV19, the J gene TRBJ2-5; tentatively, D is TRBD1 (6 bases). The germline V gene encodes CDR1 LNHDA and CDR2 SQIVND (reference sequence). V dropped 3 bases and J dropped 9 bases, with 17 bases sitting between them. This CDR3 comprises 14 residues. CDR3 sequence reads: CASSIREGGSAQYF. The CDR3 DNA is TGTGCCAGTAGTATCCGGGAAGGGGGTTCGGCCCAGTACTTC.

This rearrangement joins TRBV15 to TRBJ1-2; 8 bases are a match to TRBD1. The V segment lost 4 bases and the J segment 5 bases; nucleotides outside the gene matches: 6. This CDR3 region has 14 residues. In germline, CDR1 is LNHNV, CDR2 YYDKDF (reference sequence). CDR3 residues: CATSTNRGAYGYTF. The CDR3 DNA sequence: TGTGCCACCAGCACTAACAGGGGGGCGTATGGCTACACCTTC.

This clone was counted a single time. V gene TRBV7-2 combines with J gene TRBJ2-5, with D possibly TRBD2 on 5 matching bases. The CDR3 sequence is 13 residues long. CDR1 and CDR2 (germline): SGHTA, FQGNSA. Trimming shortened V by 3 bases and J by 5 bases, and 10 bases separated the two germline ends. The CDR3 spells CASSFSGGETQYF. CDR3 nucleotide sequence: TGTGCCAGCAGCTTCAGCGGTGGGGAGACCCAGTACTTC.

The gene calls are TRBV28 and TRBJ1-1; TRBD1 matches at 8 bases. Losses at the gene ends were 7 bases for V and 11 bases for J; bases not matched to a gene: 9. The CDR3 spans 12 residues. Germline assignment: CDR1 MDHEN and CDR2 SYDVKM. The CDR3 DNA reads as TGTGCCAGCAACAGACAGGGGAGAGTTGCTTTCTTT. Translation: CASNRQGRVAFF.

The chain recombines TRBV6-5 with TRBJ1-6; 9 bases line up with TRBD1. V lost 6 bases and J lost 5; bases outside the gene matches: 2. The CDR3 is 14 residues long. The V gene's germline CDR1 is MNHEY and CDR2 SVGAGI. This CDR3 is CASRRDRDNSPLHF. As DNA, the CDR3 is TGTGCCAGCAGGCGGGACAGGGATAATTCACCCCTCCACTTT.

This clone was recorded once. V gene TRBV9 combines with J gene TRBJ2-1; the match to TRBD2 covers 16 bases. The CDR3 extends over 17 amino acids. The germline V gene encodes CDR1 SGDLS and CDR2 YYNGEE. After removal of 5 bases from V and 7 bases from J, the junction contained 9 bases not matched to a gene. The CDR3 nucleotides are TGTGCCAGCAGAGAGGGACTAGCGGGAGGGCCGGGTAATGAGCAGTTCTTC. This sequence encodes CASREGLAGGPGNEQFF. The variable domain in full, with the rest retrieved from reference TRBV9 and TRBJ2-1, is DSGVTQTPKHLITATGQRVTLRCSPRSGDLSVYWYQQSLDQGLQFLIQYYNGEERAKGNILERFSAQQFPDLHSELNLSSLELGDSALYFCASREGLAGGPGNEQFFGPGTRLTVL.

This clone has a single count. The chain carries TRBV25-1 and TRBJ1-1, with D tentatively TRBD1 (5 bases). The CDR3 runs 13 residues. Trimming stripped 6 bases from V and 11 bases from J, with 19 bases between. Germline CDR1 is MGHDK and CDR2 is SYGVNS. In nucleotides, the CDR3 is TGTGCCAGCAGGGGATACATGGGACTGCGCGCTTTCTTT. This codes for CASRGYMGLRAFF.

The rearrangement links TRBV19 to TRBJ2-7; 10 bases match TRBD1. Germline V lookup: CDR1 LNHDA, CDR2 SQIVND (reference sequence). The CDR3 spans 15 residues. After removal of 3 bases from V and 0 bases from J, the junction contained 2 bases not matched to a gene. The CDR3 loop is CASSMRQGASYEQYF. The CDR3 DNA follows: TGTGCCAGTAGTATGAGACAGGGGGCCTCCTACGAGCAGTACTTC.

The V and J genes are TRBV5-6 and TRBJ2-7, with TRBD2 matching over 11 bases. Germline V gene data show CDR1 as SGHDT and CDR2 as YYEEEE. The length of the CDR3 is 14 residues. V trimming: 1 base; J trimming: 3 bases; junction bases outside the gene matches: 0. The CDR3 reads CASSLTSGSYEQYF. DNA for the CDR3: TGTGCCAGCAGCTTGACTAGCGGGAGCTACGAGCAGTACTTC.

The CDR3 here is CASSLRNGFYTEAFF. In DNA form, the CDR3 reads TGTGCCAGCAGTTTAAGAAACGGGTTTTACACTGAAGCTTTCTTT. The chain has TRBV27 and TRBJ1-1; D gene unclear. Deletions cut 2 bases from V and 3 bases from J, with 13 bases between. The germline gives CDR1 MNHEY, CDR2 SMNVEV (reference sequence). This CDR3 spans 15 amino acids.

This sequence joins TRBV15 and TRBJ1-2, with TRBD1 as a possible D gene (6 bases). The ends were cut back, 5 bases at V and 8 bases at J, with 18 bases in the middle. The CDR3 loop spans 14 amino acids. Germline loops: CDR1 LNHNV, CDR2 YYDKDF (reference sequence). CDR3 coding DNA: TGTGCCACCAGCCCTAACAGGGTCTCGCGGGGCTACACCTTC. Its protein product is CATSPNRVSRGYTF.

The chain uses TRBV12-3 or TRBV12-4 and TRBJ1-3; D ambiguous. The V and J ends lost 4 bases and 5 bases respectively, with 6 bases between them. The length of the CDR3 is 12 residues. The CDR3 region has the DNA TGTGCCAGCAGTTGGAGGCGAAACACCATATATTTT. This translates into CASSWRRNTIYF.

The rearrangement links TRBV7-2 to TRBJ2-4; TRBD1 aligns across 8 bases. V shed 1 base and J 7 bases; nucleotides not matched to a gene: 6. Germline loops: CDR1 SGHTA, CDR2 FQGNSA. There are 15 residues in the CDR3. The CDR3 here is CASSLGQGAGNIQYF. CDR3 bases: TGTGCCAGCAGCTTAGGGCAGGGGGCGGGGAACATTCAGTACTTC.

This chain uses TRBV6-2 or TRBV6-3 with TRBJ1-5, with D possibly being TRBD1 (5 bases). Germline loops: CDR1 MNHEY, CDR2 SVGEGT. This CDR3 contains 18 residues. The germline V and J ends were trimmed by 6 bases and 1 base, with 22 bases remaining between them. CDR3 nucleotide sequence: TGTGCCAGCAGCCCCGGGGCGGGATTTGAGTTAAGCAATCAGCCCCAGCATTTT. Its protein product is CASSPGAGFELSNQPQHF.

In its sample, this clone was seen once. The chain uses TRBV19 and TRBJ2-7, with 12 bases identical to TRBD2. V lost 6 bases and J lost 1; bases outside the gene matches: 4. This CDR3 is built from 15 residues. CDR1 LNHDA and CDR2 SQIVND come from the germline V gene (reference sequence). CDR3 nucleotides: TGTGCCAGTAGGCGCGGACTAGCGGGATCCTACGAGCAGTACTTC. Protein sequence: CASRRGLAGSYEQYF.

The rearrangement links TRBV7-8 to TRBJ2-5; 7 bases match TRBD1. Germline assignment: CDR1 SGHVS and CDR2 FQNEAQ. V trimming: 1 base; J trimming: 4 bases; junction bases outside the gene matches: 9. The CDR3 extends over 16 amino acids. The CDR3, as DNA: TGTGCCAGCAGCTTAGACCGACAGGGAATCGTAGAGACCCAGTACTTC. It specifies CASSLDRQGIVETQYF.

The chain joins TRBV3-1 (or the pseudogene TRBV3-2) to TRBJ2-3, with a tentative D call TRBD1 (6 bases). V gave up 3 bases and J gave up 6 bases, with 7 bases separating them. Germline loops: CDR1 LGHDT, CDR2 YNNKEL (reference sequence). This CDR3 has 12 residues. The CDR3 bases are TGTGCCAGCAGCCAGGGGGCGGATACGCAGTATTTT. Translating it yields CASSQGADTQYF.

The V gene is TRBV7-6, the J gene TRBJ2-7; TRBD2 is a possible D gene (6 bases). This CDR3 region has 16 residues. Germline V gives CDR1 SGHVS, CDR2 FNYEAQ. Trimming removed 5 bases at V and 0 bases at J, with 17 bases between. The CDR3 region has the DNA TGTGCCAGCAGCCCTCGGAGGGACCAATACTCCTACGAGCAGTACTTC. It translates to CASSPRRDQYSYEQYF.

The gene calls are TRBV6-2 or TRBV6-3 and TRBJ1-4; D possibly corresponds to TRBD1 (5 bases). The CDR3 has 16 amino acids. V dropped 4 bases and J dropped 5 bases, with 17 bases sitting between them. The germline gives CDR1 MNHEY, CDR2 SVGEGT. CDR3 sequence reads: CASSSPSGGRNEKLFF. The DNA for the CDR3 is TGTGCCAGCAGTTCCCCCTCCGGGGGGAGGAATGAAAAACTGTTTTTT.

Only one count was recorded for this clone. The chain carries TRBV19 and TRBJ1-6, with D tentatively TRBD1 (5 bases). CDR3 length: 15 residues. The germline V gene encodes CDR1 LNHDA and CDR2 SQIVND (reference sequence). The V end lost 5 bases, the J end lost 5 bases, and 13 bases lay between the germline ends. This chain's CDR3 is CASSPRQFNNSPLHF. The CDR3 DNA sequence: TGTGCCAGTAGTCCTCGACAGTTTAATAATTCACCCCTCCACTTT.

This clone was observed once. The rearrangement joins TRBV5-1 to TRBJ1-6; D gene unclear. The CDR3 loop spans 14 amino acids. Trimming removed 0 bases at V and 7 bases at J, with 8 bases between. CDR1 and CDR2 (germline): SGHRS, YFSETQ. As DNA, the CDR3 is TGCGCCAGCAGCTTGGAACAGAGCAATTCACCCCTCCACTTT. Amino acids: CASSLEQSNSPLHF.

This CDR3 is CASGLGEERTQYF. CDR3 nucleotide sequence: TGTGCTAGTGGTTTGGGGGAGGAGAGGACCCAGTACTTC. The chain combines TRBV12-5 with TRBJ2-5; perhaps TRBD2 as D (6 bases). V was clipped by 1 base and J by 7 bases, with 10 bases between them. The CDR3 spans 13 residues. CDR1 LGHNT and CDR2 FRNRAP come from the germline V gene.

CDR3 DNA sequence: TGCGCCAGCAGTGAGGGACTAGCGGGAGTATGGGGCTCCTACGAGCAGTACTTC. Translated, it gives CASSEGLAGVWGSYEQYF. The chain recombines TRBV10-1 with TRBJ2-7; 13 positions match TRBD2. The junction had 7 bases not matched to a gene; V was cut back by 2 bases and J by 0 bases. In germline, CDR1 is WNHNN, CDR2 SYGVQD (reference sequence). The length of the CDR3 is 18 residues.

The chain combines TRBV19 with TRBJ1-2, with 7 bases identical to TRBD1. This CDR3 is 12 amino acids long. The germline CDR1 and CDR2 sequences are LNHDA and SQIVND (reference sequence). Germline trimming cut 5 bases from V and 7 bases from J; bases unmatched to any gene: 4. The CDR3 is CASSPRQGGYTF. Written as DNA, the CDR3 is TGTGCCAGTAGTCCCCGACAGGGTGGCTACACCTTC.

The chain recombines TRBV18 with TRBJ1-4; 9 bases agree with TRBD1. The germline CDR1 and CDR2 sequences are KGHSH and LQKENI. With V trimmed by 0 bases and J by 8 bases, 1 base remained unmatched. The CDR3 has 14 residues. Here the CDR3 reads CASSPPDRGEKLFF. The CDR3 bases are TGTGCCAGCTCACCACCGGACAGGGGAGAAAAACTGTTTTTT.

The chain is built from TRBV9 and TRBJ2-2; 16 bases agree with TRBD2. CDR1 SGDLS and CDR2 YYNGEE come from the germline V gene. J was trimmed by 6 bases and V by 3 bases; bases with no gene match: 8. The CDR3 is 18 residues long. The CDR3 reads CASSAYVGLAGGAGELFF. The CDR3 DNA reads TGTGCCAGCAGCGCGTATGTGGGACTAGCGGGAGGGGCCGGGGAGCTGTTTTTT.